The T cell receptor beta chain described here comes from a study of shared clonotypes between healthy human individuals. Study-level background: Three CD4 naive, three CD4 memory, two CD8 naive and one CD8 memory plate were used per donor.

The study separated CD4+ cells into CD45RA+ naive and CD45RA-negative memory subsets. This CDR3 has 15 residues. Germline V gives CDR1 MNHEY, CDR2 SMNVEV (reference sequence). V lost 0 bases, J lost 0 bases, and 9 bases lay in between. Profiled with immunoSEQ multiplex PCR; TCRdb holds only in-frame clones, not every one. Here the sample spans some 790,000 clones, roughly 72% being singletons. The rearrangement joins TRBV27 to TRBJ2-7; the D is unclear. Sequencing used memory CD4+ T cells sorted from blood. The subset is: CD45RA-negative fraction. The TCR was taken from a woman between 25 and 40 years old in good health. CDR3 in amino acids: CASSLSGRGSYEQYF. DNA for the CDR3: TGTGCCAGCAGTTTATCTGGTAGAGGCTCCTACGAGCAGTACTTC.